This is a list of T cell receptor beta chains from one sample in a study of blood T cell repertoires in COVID-19. The method was immunoSEQ multiplex PCR; TCRdb's version includes in-frame clones alone and lacks a portion of them. This sample carries tens of thousands of clones, less than 90% of them seen once, and the ten largest clones take approximately 20%. Input material: peripheral blood. The receptors stem from a man in his sixties or seventies with acute or convalescent COVID-19. CDR3s include the opening cysteine and the closing phenylalanine or tryptophan. Fields, in order: V gene, D gene, CDR3 length, J gene, clone size, CDR3 DNA, CDR3 protein. The D gene is left open where the match is weak. The listing skips clone size in some rows; elsewhere it reads once, few, many or a size class.

TRBV6-1	TRBD1	15	TRBJ1-5	-	TGTGCCAGCAGTGAGTCCAGGGGGCAGCGTCAGCCCCAGCATTTT	CASSESRGQRQPQHF
TRBV5-4	TRBD2	17	TRBJ2-2	-	TGTGCCAGCGGGGGACTAGCGGGAGGCAAGAACACCGGGGAGCTGTTTTTT	CASGGLAGGKNTGELFF
TRBV20-1	-	14	TRBJ1-5	-	TGCAGTGCTAGTGCCGGACTTGCGGATCAGCCCCAGCATTTT	CSASAGLADQPQHF
TRBV2	-	14	TRBJ2-1	-	TGTGCCAGCAGTAGACTGGTCTCCTACAATGAGCAGTTCTTC	CASSRLVSYNEQFF
TRBV19	TRBD1	14	TRBJ2-5	-	TGTGCCAGTAGTATTAACAGGGGGCAAGAGACCCAGTACTTC	CASSINRGQETQYF
TRBV2	-	13	TRBJ2-5	-	TGTGCCAGCATAAGGGAGTTCCAAGAGACCCAGTACTTC	CASIREFQETQYF
TRBV19	-	15	TRBJ1-1	-	TGTGCCAGTAGTCTGGGACACAGCGGGGGCACTGAAGCTTTCTTT	CASSLGHSGGTEAFF
TRBV6-1	TRBD2	14	TRBJ2-1	-	TGTGCCAGCAGTGATAAAGCGGGAATGAATGAGCAGTTCTTC	CASSDKAGMNEQFF
TRBV27	TRBD1	15	TRBJ1-1	-	TGTGCCAGCAGTTCATTACAGGGGTTGGGGGCTGAAGCTTTCTTT	CASSSLQGLGAEAFF
TRBV6-5	-	15	TRBJ1-1	-	TGTGCCAGCCTAAGGGGGGGCGTCGGCGGCACTGAAGCTTTCTTT	CASLRGGVGGTEAFF
TRBV28	-	11	TRBJ1-2	-	TGTGCCAGCAGTCTTGACTATGGCTACACCTTC	CASSLDYGYTF
TRBV6-5	TRBD1	14	TRBJ1-2	-	TGTGCCAGCAGTCCACAGGGGGCACTAAATGGCTACACCTTC	CASSPQGALNGYTF
TRBV7-3	TRBD1	15	TRBJ2-5	-	TGTGCCAGCAGTCGAGGGTGGACAGGACGGGAGACCCAGTACTTC	CASSRGWTGRETQYF
TRBV13	-	16	TRBJ2-3	-	TGTGCCAGCAGCGCAGACATTGGCGGGACGACAGATACGCAGTATTTT	CASSADIGGTTDTQYF
TRBV14	TRBD1	15	TRBJ1-1	-	TGTGCCAGCAGCCAATCGGACAGGACGAACACTGAAGCTTTCTTT	CASSQSDRTNTEAFF
TRBV6-5	TRBD1	15	TRBJ2-3	-	TGTGCCAGCAGTTACTCCGGGACAGGGACAGATACGCAGTATTTT	CASSYSGTGTDTQYF
TRBV7-8	-	13	TRBJ1-1	-	TGTGCCAGCAGCTTAGGAGGGGGCACTGAAGCTTTCTTT	CASSLGGGTEAFF
TRBV19	TRBD1	13	TRBJ2-7	-	TGTGCCAGTAGGGACAGGGCGACCTACGAGCAGTACTTC	CASRDRATYEQYF
TRBV9	-	14	TRBJ1-3	-	TGTGCCAGCAGCGTAGGACTCTCTGGAAACACCATATATTTT	CASSVGLSGNTIYF
TRBV28	-	11	TRBJ1-4	-	TGTGCCAGCCTGGGATTGGGGCTCCTGTTTTTT	CASLGLGLLFF
TRBV2	TRBD2	16	TRBJ2-7	-	TGTGCCAGCAGTCCTGGACTAGCGGGAGCTATCGACGAGCAGTACTTC	CASSPGLAGAIDEQYF
TRBV20-1	-	15	TRBJ2-7	-	TGCAGTGCTAGTCCGGGGACTGGCATCTCCTACGAGCAGTACTTC	CSASPGTGISYEQYF
TRBV3-1/TRBV3-2	-	15	TRBJ1-1	once	TGTGCCAGCAGCCAATCTAACAGGGCGAACACTGAAGCTTTCTTT	CASSQSNRANTEAFF
TRBV7-8	TRBD1	14	TRBJ2-5	once	TGTGCCAGCAGCTCGGGACAGGGGAGAGAGACCCAGTACTTC	CASSSGQGRETQYF
TRBV6-5	TRBD1	13	TRBJ1-5	-	TGTGCCAGCAGGACAGGGGCAGGTCAGCCCCAGCATTTT	CASRTGAGQPQHF
TRBV28	-	12	TRBJ1-2	-	TGTGCCAGCAGTCCTTCAGGCTATGGCTACACCTTC	CASSPSGYGYTF
TRBV7-8	TRBD2	16	TRBJ2-7	-	TGTGCCAGCAGCTTAGTTGTCCTAGCGGGCTCCTACGAGCAGTACTTC	CASSLVVLAGSYEQYF
TRBV19	TRBD1	15	TRBJ1-1	-	TGTGCCAGTAGTGTGGGACAGCTCATGAACACTGAAGCTTTCTTT	CASSVGQLMNTEAFF
TRBV7-9	-	16	TRBJ1-2	-	TGTGCCAGCAGCCCAACATCGGGGAGGGGGTACTATGGCTACACCTTC	CASSPTSGRGYYGYTF
TRBV10-2	TRBD2	15	TRBJ2-1	-	TGCGCCAGCAGTGACGGGACTAGCGGCTACAATGAGCAGTTCTTC	CASSDGTSGYNEQFF
TRBV6-5	TRBD1	14	TRBJ2-7	once	TGTGCCAGCCCCGAGGGACAGGCGCCGTACGAGCAGTACTTC	CASPEGQAPYEQYF
TRBV10-1	TRBD2	19	TRBJ2-1	-	TGCGCCAGCAGTGAGTCGTCTCTAGCGGGAGGGCCTACATACAATGAGCAGTTCTTC	CASSESSLAGGPTYNEQFF
TRBV7-2	TRBD1	19	TRBJ2-4	-	TGTGCCAGCAGCTTAGCTGGGACAGGGGGCGGTTTTGCCAAAAACATTCAGTACTTC	CASSLAGTGGGFAKNIQYF
TRBV9	-	15	TRBJ2-5	-	TGCCCCACCAGCGGAGGGGGGGGGCCCCAAGAGACCCAGTACTTC	CPTSGGGGPQETQYF
TRBV4-1	-	13	TRBJ1-1	-	TGCGCCAGCAGCCAAGACGCGGCGGAACAAGCTTTCTTT	CASSQDAAEQAFF
TRBV5-1	-	14	TRBJ2-3	-	TGCGCCAGCAGTCTAACCAGCGGCACAGATACGCAGTATTTT	CASSLTSGTDTQYF
TRBV9	TRBD2	20	TRBJ2-3	few	TGTGCCAGCAGCCCAGACGGCCCCGTGTTAGCGGGAGGGCTCGGAGATACGCAGTATTTT	CASSPDGPVLAGGLGDTQYF
TRBV7-3	TRBD2	20	TRBJ2-1	-	TGTGCCAGCAGCTTACGAGATCAAGGACTAGCGGGAGGGAAGTGGAATGAGCAGTTCTTC	CASSLRDQGLAGGKWNEQFF
TRBV6-5	-	12	TRBJ1-2	few	TGTGCCAGCACCGGTCATAACTATGGCTACACCTTC	CASTGHNYGYTF
TRBV29-1	TRBD1	14	TRBJ1-2	-	TGCAGCGTGACCAGGACAGGGGGTAACTATGGCTACACCTTC	CSVTRTGGNYGYTF
TRBV6-4	-	14	TRBJ2-2	few	TGTGCCAGCAGTGACGGGGGCGAGACCGGGGAGCTGTTTTTT	CASSDGGETGELFF
TRBV28	-	15	TRBJ1-4	-	TGTGCCAGCAGTTCCGGAGCGAGCGGGCGTGAAAAACTGTTTTTT	CASSSGASGREKLFF
TRBV5-6	-	13	TRBJ1-5	-	TGTGCCAGCAGCTTGGCTCGGGATCAGCCCCAGCATTTT	CASSLARDQPQHF
TRBV19	TRBD1	15	TRBJ1-1	few	TGTGCCAGTAGTCTCCCCGGGACAGGGGGTACTGAAGCTTTCTTT	CASSLPGTGGTEAFF
TRBV20-1	-	11	TRBJ1-1	few	TGCAGTGCTGGCGGGACGGCGGAAGCTTTCTTT	CSAGGTAEAFF
TRBV7-9	TRBD1	13	TRBJ1-1	-	TGTGCCAGCAGCTTAGCGGGGGCAGGGGGAGCTTTCTTT	CASSLAGAGGAFF
TRBV7-3	TRBD1	15	TRBJ1-3	-	TGTGCCAGCAGCGGGACAGGGGGCCCGGGAAACACCATATATTTT	CASSGTGGPGNTIYF
TRBV7-2	TRBD2	15	TRBJ2-3	once	TGTGCCAGCAGCAAGGACGGGAGGGGCACAGATACGCAGTATTTT	CASSKDGRGTDTQYF
TRBV12-1	-	14	TRBJ2-3	-	TGTGCCAGCAGCCCGGACATACCGCGGGATACGCAGTATTTT	CASSPDIPRDTQYF
TRBV19	TRBD2	14	TRBJ2-7	-	TGTGCCAGTAGTCGGACTAGCATCTCCTACGAGCAGTACTTC	CASSRTSISYEQYF